A single count supports the clone carrying this T cell receptor beta chain. Antigen: not known. Germline is not matched at one junction end, which may reflect a read error. The CDR3 consists of 16 residues. Germline CDR1 is MNHEY and CDR2 is SMNVEV (reference sequence). This record comes from a study of post-analysis software for immune sequencing data. Overall study results and limits: Patients showed TRBV5-6, TRBV5-1 and TRBV20-1 among a few TRBV segments more frequent than in controls.

The TCR beta cDNA libraries carried unique molecular identifiers. Each CDR3 protein gets one entry after TCRdb re-called the PCR reads with MiXCR. The sample yields roughly 650,000 distinct CDR3 sequences, around 60% seen once. The genes are TRBV27 and TRBJ2-1; 13 bases fit TRBD2. The sample comprised blood. The clonotype comes from a girl aged 2 to 10 with multiple sclerosis. The CDR3 reads CTSSPTSGGAIDEQFF. CDR3 nucleotides: TGTACCAGCAGTCCCACTAGCGGGGGGGCGATCGATGAGCAGTTCTTC.